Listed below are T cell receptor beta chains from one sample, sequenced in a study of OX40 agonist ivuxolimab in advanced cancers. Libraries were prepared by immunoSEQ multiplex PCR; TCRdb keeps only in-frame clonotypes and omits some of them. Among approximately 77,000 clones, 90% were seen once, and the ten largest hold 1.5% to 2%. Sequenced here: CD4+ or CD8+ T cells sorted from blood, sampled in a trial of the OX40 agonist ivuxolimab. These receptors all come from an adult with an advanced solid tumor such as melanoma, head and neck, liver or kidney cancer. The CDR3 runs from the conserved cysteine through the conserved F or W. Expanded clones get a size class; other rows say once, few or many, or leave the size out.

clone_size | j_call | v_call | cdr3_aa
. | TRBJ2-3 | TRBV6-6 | CASSETSGGEADTQYF
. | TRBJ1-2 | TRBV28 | CASSRTGAGAGYTF
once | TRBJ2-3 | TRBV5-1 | CASRKLWASGSTDTQYF
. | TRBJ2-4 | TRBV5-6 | CASSLKGPNIQYF
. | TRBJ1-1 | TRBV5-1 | CASSSIKTGLNTEAFF
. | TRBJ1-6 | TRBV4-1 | CASSQKARSSPLHF
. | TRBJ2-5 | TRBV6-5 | CASSYWKRGTQYF
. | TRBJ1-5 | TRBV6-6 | CASNPTGTNNQPQHF
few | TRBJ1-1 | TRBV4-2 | CASSQVQVNTEAFF
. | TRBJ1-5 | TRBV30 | CAWSVGSNQPQHF
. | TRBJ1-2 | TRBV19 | CASTSPERGANYGYTF
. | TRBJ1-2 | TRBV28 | CASSLFFPTGGDRNYGYTF
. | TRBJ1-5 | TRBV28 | CASSFEGAVQPQHF
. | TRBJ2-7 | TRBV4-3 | CASSLGQGIYEQYF
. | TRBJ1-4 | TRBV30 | CAWMGREKLFF